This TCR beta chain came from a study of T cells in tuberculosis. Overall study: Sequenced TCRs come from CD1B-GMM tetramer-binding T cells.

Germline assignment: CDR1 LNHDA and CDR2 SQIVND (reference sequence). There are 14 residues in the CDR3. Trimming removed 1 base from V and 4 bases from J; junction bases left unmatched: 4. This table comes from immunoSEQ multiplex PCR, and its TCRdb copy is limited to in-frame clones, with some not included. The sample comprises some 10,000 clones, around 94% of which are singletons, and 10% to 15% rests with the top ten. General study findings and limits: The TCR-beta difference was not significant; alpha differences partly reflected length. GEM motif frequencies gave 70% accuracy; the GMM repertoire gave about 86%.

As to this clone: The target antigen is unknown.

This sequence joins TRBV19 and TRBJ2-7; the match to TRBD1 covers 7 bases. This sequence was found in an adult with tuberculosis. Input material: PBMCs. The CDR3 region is CASSIVPGGYEQYF. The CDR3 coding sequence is TGTGCCAGTAGTATAGTGCCAGGGGGATACGAGCAGTACTTC.